Listed below are T cell receptor beta chains from one sample, sequenced in a study of shared clonotypes between healthy human individuals. The protocol was immunoSEQ multiplex PCR, while the TCRdb copy is restricted to in-frame clones and leaves out a portion. The table lists about half a million clones, roughly 80% of them singletons. The material sequenced was PBMCs. These receptor sequences come from a woman between 35 and 50 years old in good health. Some clones in this sample may be carry-over from other donors' samples. The CDR3 runs from the conserved cysteine through the conserved F or W. The order of the fields is V gene, J gene, D gene, clone size, CDR3 protein, CDR3 DNA. The D gene is left open where the match is weak. Some rows have no size entry. The others give once, few or many, or a class for an expanded clone.

V: TRBV7-3; J: TRBJ2-2; D: TRBD2; size: many; CDR3: CASSLTPSGPNTGELFF; DNA: TGTGCCAGCAGCTTAACTCCTAGCGGGCCCAACACCGGGGAGCTGTTTTTT
V: TRBV9; J: TRBJ2-1; D: TRBD2; size: .; CDR3: CASSRTSGRDFNNEQFF; DNA: TGTGCCAGCAGCCGGACTAGCGGGAGAGATTTCAACAATGAGCAGTTCTTC
V: TRBV14; J: TRBJ2-3; D: TRBD2; size: .; CDR3: CASSQGLAVQYF; DNA: TGTGCCAGCAGCCAAGGACTAGCTGTGCAGTATTTT
V: TRBV5-4; J: TRBJ2-4; D: .; size: .; CDR3: CASSLGGPPSSF; DNA: TGTGCCAGCAGCCTGGGGGGCCCTCCTAGTTCCTTC
V: TRBV2; J: TRBJ1-3; D: .; size: .; CDR3: CASSSEGGGNTIYF; DNA: TGTGCCAGCTCGAGCGAGGGTGGGGGAAACACCATATATTTT
V: TRBV9; J: TRBJ2-2; D: .; size: once; CDR3: CASSTAGANTGELFF; DNA: TGTGCCAGCAGCACCGCCGGGGCGAACACCGGGGAGCTGTTTTTT
V: TRBV6-1; J: TRBJ2-5; D: TRBD2; size: .; CDR3: CASSLAGGHGETQYF; DNA: TGTGCCAGTTCCCTAGCGGGAGGACACGGGGAGACCCAGTACTTC
V: TRBV28; J: TRBJ1-2; D: .; size: many; CDR3: CASSLATTQIFYGYTF; DNA: TGTGCCAGCAGTTTGGCGACAACTCAAATCTTTTATGGCTACACCTTC
V: TRBV7-2; J: TRBJ2-5; D: TRBD1; size: few; CDR3: CASSFGGTGGQETQYF; DNA: TGTGCCAGCAGCTTTGGCGGGACAGGAGGCCAAGAGACCCAGTACTTC
V: TRBV7-2; J: TRBJ1-2; D: TRBD1; size: .; CDR3: CASSPAGTGNLGGYTF; DNA: TGTGCCAGCAGCCCCGCCGGGACAGGGAATTTAGGTGGCTACACCTTC
V: TRBV4-1; J: TRBJ2-7; D: .; size: .; CDR3: CASSQREEGVVDEQYF; DNA: TGCGCCAGCAGCCAAAGGGAAGAGGGAGTTGTGGACGAGCAGTACTTC
V: TRBV6-1; J: TRBJ2-3; D: .; size: many; CDR3: CASSARETDTQYF; DNA: TGTGCCAGCAGTGCTCGGGAGACAGATACGCAGTATTTT
V: TRBV11-2; J: TRBJ2-2; D: .; size: .; CDR3: CASSLRGTGELFF; DNA: TGTGCCAGCAGCTTAAGGGGAACCGGGGAGCTGTTTTTT
V: TRBV5-4; J: TRBJ1-1; D: TRBD1; size: .; CDR3: CASSSMTGGMNTEAFF; DNA: TGTGCCAGCAGCTCCATGACAGGGGGCATGAACACTGAAGCTTTCTTT
V: TRBV15; J: TRBJ1-2; D: TRBD1; size: .; CDR3: CATSRGDRPYGYTF; DNA: TGTGCCACCAGCAGAGGGGACAGGCCCTATGGCTACACCTTC
V: TRBV28; J: TRBJ2-1; D: TRBD2; size: .; CDR3: CASRGFSGSSYNEQFF; DNA: TGTGCCAGCAGGGGATTTAGCGGGAGCTCCTACAATGAGCAGTTCTTC
V: TRBV25-1; J: TRBJ2-1; D: .; size: .; CDR3: CASSESAAVNEQFF; DNA: TGTGCCAGCAGTGAAAGTGCGGCCGTCAATGAGCAGTTCTTC
V: TRBV2; J: TRBJ2-1; D: .; size: .; CDR3: CASTPDWSTQGIYNEQFF; DNA: TGTGCCAGCACCCCGGACTGGTCGACCCAGGGCATCTACAATGAGCAGTTCTTC
V: TRBV7-7; J: TRBJ2-1; D: TRBD2; size: .; CDR3: CASSRYPGTSGIGEQFF; DNA: TGTGCCAGCAGCCGCTACCCCGGGACTAGCGGGATCGGTGAGCAGTTCTTC
V: TRBV15; J: TRBJ2-1; D: TRBD2; size: .; CDR3: CATSRGEVRLARTYNEQFF; DNA: TGTGCCACCAGCAGAGGGGAAGTGCGACTAGCGCGTACCTACAATGAGCAGTTCTTC
V: TRBV4-3; J: TRBJ2-7; D: TRBD2; size: .; CDR3: CASSQVWRERNEQYF; DNA: TGCGCCAGCAGCCAAGTGTGGCGGGAGAGGAACGAGCAGTACTTC
V: TRBV6-1; J: TRBJ2-1; D: .; size: once; CDR3: CASSGPGTINNEQFF; DNA: TGTGCCAGCAGTGGGCCCGGGACAATCAACAATGAGCAGTTCTTC
V: TRBV2; J: TRBJ2-5; D: TRBD2; size: few; CDR3: CASTVFSGGETQYF; DNA: TGTGCCAGCACCGTATTTAGCGGGGGTGAGACCCAGTACTTC
V: TRBV2; J: TRBJ1-2; D: TRBD1; size: .; CDR3: CASSRDSSYGYTF; DNA: TGTGCCAGCAGCCGGGACAGTTCGTATGGCTACACCTTC
V: TRBV4-2; J: TRBJ2-3; D: TRBD1; size: .; CDR3: CASSRRGQGVDTQYF; DNA: TGTGCCAGCAGCCGCCGCGGACAGGGGGTAGATACGCAGTATTTT
V: TRBV30; J: TRBJ1-5; D: .; size: .; CDR3: CAWSPTLDQPQHF; DNA: TGTGCCTGGAGTCCGACTCTGGATCAGCCCCAGCATTTT
V: TRBV7-3; J: TRBJ1-1; D: .; size: .; CDR3: CASSAARGLGYTEAFF; DNA: TGTGCCAGCAGCGCCGCTAGGGGCTTGGGGTACACTGAAGCTTTCTTT